This entry lists 28 T cell receptor beta chains sequenced from one sample in a study of T cells in localized non-small cell lung cancer. The repertoire was sequenced with immunoSEQ multiplex PCR; TCRdb's copy has only in-frame clones and lacks some. The table has about 24,000 clones, about 92% seen once. Sequenced here: peripheral blood, sampled before any cancer treatment. The receptor source for this set is a man between 40 and 70 years old with stage III squamous cell lung carcinoma.

The V and J genes are TRBV6-1 and TRBJ1-2; D gene unclear. Per the germline V gene, CDR1 is MNHNS and CDR2 is SASEGT. V shed 6 bases and J shed 0 bases, with 14 bases lying between them. There are 15 residues in the CDR3. In nucleotides, the CDR3 is TGTGCCAGCAGAAAGCCGGAGGGATCTAACTATGGCTACACCTTC. Translated: CASRKPEGSNYGYTF.

The genes are TRBV5-1 and TRBJ1-2, with D perhaps TRBD1 (6 bases). The CDR3 is made up of 13 amino acids. CDR1 is SGHRS, CDR2 YFSETQ, per germline. Trimming removed 0 bases at V and 3 bases at J, with 6 bases between. CDR3 nucleotide sequence: TGCGCCAGCAGCTTGGACAGGGACTATGGCTACACCTTC. This codes for CASSLDRDYGYTF. Full variable domain (outside the CDR3, taken from reference TRBV5-1 and TRBJ1-2): KAGVTQTPRYLIKTRGQQVTLSCSPISGHRSVSWYQQTPGQGLQFLFEYFSETQRNKGNFPGRFSGRQFSNSRSEMNVSTLELGDSALYLCASSLDRDYGYTFGSGTRLTVV.

The chain recombines TRBV10-3 with TRBJ2-1; D ambiguous. The CDR3 runs 14 residues. Germline V gene sequence: CDR1 ENHRY, CDR2 SYGVKD. Trimming took 3 bases from V and 8 from J, leaving 14 bases between them. DNA of the CDR3: TGTGCCATCAGTGACCCCTACAGTGGCGATGAGCAGTTCTTC. Its protein product is CAISDPYSGDEQFF.

This clone was recorded a few times. The rearrangement joins TRBV5-1 to TRBJ2-2, with D maybe TRBD1 (6 bases). V was cut by 6 bases and J by 3 bases, with 12 bases left in between. The CDR3 covers 14 residues. CDR1 and CDR2 (germline): SGHRS, YFSETQ. The CDR3 region is CASTRQAYTGELFF. In DNA, the CDR3 is TGCGCCAGCACCCGACAGGCCTACACCGGGGAGCTGTTTTTT.

A single count supports this clone. The rearrangement uses TRBV9 and TRBJ2-1, with 13 bases matching TRBD2. Germline V gene data show CDR1 as SGDLS and CDR2 as YYNGEE. The CDR3 runs to 15 residues. The ends lost 4 bases at V and 7 bases at J; junction bases unmatched: 5. CDR3 nucleotide sequence: TGTGCCAGCAGCCCATCGGGACTAGCGGGAAATGAGCAGTTCTTC. It specifies CASSPSGLAGNEQFF.

CDR3 bases: TGTGCCAGCTCCAACCCGGGGACAGGGGTACAAGAGACCCAGTACTTC. Amino acids: CASSNPGTGVQETQYF. The chain joins TRBV18 to TRBJ2-5, with 10 bases that match TRBD1. In germline, CDR1 is KGHSH, CDR2 LQKENI. V lost 6 bases and J lost 2; bases outside the gene matches: 9. CDR3 length: 16 amino acids.

The chain joins TRBV9 to TRBJ2-5, with TRBD2 as a possible D gene (6 bases). CDR1 is SGDLS, CDR2 YYNGEE, per germline. Trimming shortened V by 0 bases and J by 1 base, and 10 bases separated the two germline ends. This CDR3 is built from 15 residues. The DNA for the CDR3 is TGTGCCAGCAGCGTAGTTGGGGGGTCCCAAGAGACCCAGTACTTC. Amino acid sequence: CASSVVGGSQETQYF. Supplemented by reference TRBV9 and TRBJ2-5, the full variable domain reads DSGVTQTPKHLITATGQRVTLRCSPRSGDLSVYWYQQSLDQGLQFLIQYYNGEERAKGNILERFSAQQFPDLHSELNLSSLELGDSALYFCASSVVGGSQETQYFGPGTRLLVL.

The V call is TRBV9, the J call TRBJ2-1; D may be TRBD1 (6 bases). Germline-derived CDR1 and CDR2 are SGDLS and YYNGEE. The CDR3 is 15 amino acids. Trimming took 0 bases from V and 3 from J, leaving 10 bases between them. The CDR3 region has the DNA TGTGCCAGCAGCGTAGCCAGGGGCAACTACAATGAGCAGTTCTTC. Translation gives CASSVARGNYNEQFF. Drawing the rest from reference TRBV9 and TRBJ2-1, the complete variable domain is DSGVTQTPKHLITATGQRVTLRCSPRSGDLSVYWYQQSLDQGLQFLIQYYNGEERAKGNILERFSAQQFPDLHSELNLSSLELGDSALYFCASSVARGNYNEQFFGPGTRLTVL.

The chain carries TRBV4-1 and TRBJ1-5, with 7 bases matching TRBD1. Losses at the gene ends were 2 bases for V and 3 bases for J; bases not matched to a gene: 10. Germline values: CDR1 MGHRA, CDR2 YSYEKL. This CDR3 has 17 amino acids. The DNA for the CDR3 is TGCGCCAGCAGCCAACCTCCGGGACAGAGAGTCAATCAGCCCCAGCATTTT. Protein: CASSQPPGQRVNQPQHF.

V is TRBV27 and J is TRBJ2-5; 8 nucleotides agree with TRBD2. The J segment lost 0 bases and the V segment lost 5 bases, leaving 8 bases of the junction unmatched. The CDR3 is 16 amino acids. Germline V gene lookup returns CDR1 MNHEY and CDR2 SMNVEV (reference sequence). The CDR3 reads CASSRQVRGDQETQYF. CDR3 coding DNA: TGTGCCAGCAGTAGACAGGTGCGGGGGGACCAAGAGACCCAGTACTTC.

The chain combines TRBV19 with TRBJ1-1; D is unclear. V gave up 3 bases and J gave up 0 bases, with 14 bases separating them. Germline CDR1 is LNHDA and CDR2 is SQIVND (reference sequence). The CDR3 is 16 amino acids. The CDR3 bases are TGTGCCAGTAGTATGAACGGACCAACAATGAACACTGAAGCTTTCTTT. This sequence encodes CASSMNGPTMNTEAFF.

V and J are TRBV7-2 and TRBJ2-2; D remains ambiguous. Germline CDR1 and CDR2: SGHTA and FQGNSA. The length of the CDR3 is 14 residues. Trimming stripped 2 bases from V and 3 bases from J, with 7 bases between. The CDR3 loop reads CASSLIAYTGELFF. CDR3 nucleotide sequence: TGTGCCAGCAGCTTAATAGCTTACACCGGGGAGCTGTTTTTT.

The chain is built from TRBV11-1 and TRBJ2-5; D may match TRBD1 or TRBD2 (5 bases each). The length of the CDR3 is 13 residues. With 5 bases removed from V and 5 bases from J, the gap between germline ends came to 12 bases. Germline CDR1 reads SGHAT; CDR2 reads FQDESV (reference sequence). Here the CDR3 DNA reads TGTGCCAGCAGCCCCTCCGGGGCCGAGACCCAGTACTTC. This codes for CASSPSGAETQYF.

The rearrangement links TRBV29-1 to TRBJ1-1; D not certain. The CDR3 length is 15 residues. Per germline, CDR1 SQVTM and CDR2 ANQGSEA. V dropped 0 bases and J dropped 0 bases, with 11 bases sitting between them. The CDR3 protein is CSVEDPREMNTEAFF. CDR3 nucleotides: TGCAGCGTTGAAGATCCGAGAGAGATGAACACTGAAGCTTTCTTT.

The chain joins TRBV9 to TRBJ2-3; TRBD2 might be the D (6 bases). The length of the CDR3 is 17 residues. CDR1 is SGDLS and CDR2 is YYNGEE in the germline V gene. The V and J ends lost 4 bases and 5 bases respectively, with 23 bases between them. The DNA of the CDR3 is TGTGCCAGCAGCCCCCTCGCGGTGTTGGCGGGGCAAGATACGCAGTATTTT. Translated, it gives CASSPLAVLAGQDTQYF.

The gene calls are TRBV11-1 and TRBJ2-7; 8 nucleotides line up with TRBD2. With 5 bases clipped from V and 7 bases from J, the junction kept 13 bases outside the gene matches. Germline CDR1 reads SGHAT; CDR2 reads FQDESV (reference sequence). This CDR3 contains 15 residues. CDR3 nucleotide sequence: TGTGCCAGCAGCCTCTACGGGGGGGCCTCTGGGGAGCAGTACTTC. It codes for CASSLYGGASGEQYF.

The chain has TRBV6-1 and TRBJ2-5; 7 bases agree with TRBD1. Germline CDR1 MNHNS, CDR2 SASEGT. Trimming took 6 bases from V and 5 from J; bases not matched to a gene: 9. This CDR3 contains 14 residues. The CDR3 sequence: CASSFTGVWETQYF. For the CDR3, the DNA is TGTGCCAGCAGCTTCACAGGGGTTTGGGAGACCCAGTACTTC.

The CDR3 sequence: CASSQGHFSGNTIYF. CDR3 bases: TGCGCCAGCAGCCAAGGACATTTCTCTGGAAACACCATATATTTT. The rearrangement links TRBV4-3 to TRBJ1-3; D gene uncertain. The CDR3 loop spans 15 amino acids. Germline loops: CDR1 LGHNA, CDR2 YSLEER. V lost 1 base to trimming and J lost 0 bases, with 7 bases between them.

To note about this clone: At one end the junction does not follow the germline gene, possibly because of a read error. DNA of the CDR3: TGCGCCAGCAGCTTAGCGGGGTCAACTGTCGGGACGCAGTATTTT. This translates into CASSLAGSTVGTQYF. The V gene is TRBV7-9, the J gene TRBJ2-3, with 8 nucleotides matching TRBD2. CDR1 SEHNR and CDR2 FQNEAQ come from the germline V gene (reference sequence). The CDR3 length is 15 residues.

The gene calls are TRBV9 and TRBJ1-6; D remains unclear. Trimming took off 4 bases at V and 1 base at J, with 15 bases between the two ends. Germline V lookup: CDR1 SGDLS, CDR2 YYNGEE. The CDR3 loop spans 17 amino acids. In DNA, the CDR3 is TGTGCCAGCAGCTCCCAGATTAGCGCATCCTATAATTCACCCCTCCACTTT. Translating it yields CASSSQISASYNSPLHF.

This clone was seen only a few times. The J gene is TRBJ1-2, the V gene TRBV5-1; D possibly corresponds to TRBD1 (5 bases). Trimming pared 1 base from V and 6 bases from J, leaving 13 bases between. This CDR3 is 14 amino acids long. Germline lookup yields CDR1 SGHRS and CDR2 YFSETQ. The CDR3 loop reads CASSLLGDQDGYTF. The CDR3, as DNA: TGCGCCAGCAGCTTGCTAGGGGATCAGGATGGCTACACCTTC.

CDR3 amino acids: CASSFASSYEQYF. Here the CDR3 DNA reads TGTGCCAGCAGCTTCGCCAGCTCCTACGAGCAGTACTTC. The chain carries TRBV5-4 and TRBJ2-7, with D unresolved. Trimming shortened V by 2 bases and J by 0 bases, and 6 bases separated the two germline ends. The germline V gene encodes CDR1 SGHNT and CDR2 YYREEE (reference sequence). This CDR3 spans 13 amino acids.

The chain combines TRBV10-3 with TRBJ2-2, with 15 bases fitting TRBD2. The V gene's germline CDR1 is ENHRY and CDR2 SYGVKD. V gave up 6 bases and J gave up 4 bases; unmatched junction bases: 3. The CDR3 is 16 residues long. For the CDR3, the DNA is TGTGCCATCAGCAGGACTAGCGGGGGGGCCACCGGGGAGCTGTTTTTT. It specifies CAISRTSGGATGELFF.

The chain has TRBV4-2 and TRBJ2-1; D not certain. Germline V gene data show CDR1 as LGHNA and CDR2 as YNFKEQ. This CDR3 has 15 residues. V was shortened by 0 bases and J by 4 bases, with 10 bases between the two germline ends. In nucleotides, the CDR3 is TGTGCCAGCAGCCAAGATAAGGCTTCTTACAATGAGCAGTTCTTC. This translates into CASSQDKASYNEQFF.

This CDR3 is CASSLRTSTEAFF. The CDR3 DNA follows: TGTGCCAGCAGTTTGAGGACAAGCACTGAAGCTTTCTTT. The chain is built from TRBV27 and TRBJ1-1; the D gene is possibly TRBD1 (5 bases). Germline V CDR1 and CDR2: MNHEY, SMNVEV (reference sequence). Deletions cut 3 bases from V and 4 bases from J, with 9 bases between. This CDR3 is 13 amino acids long.

The chain uses TRBV19 and TRBJ2-7, with TRBD1 matching 7 bases. Trimming took 7 bases from V and 4 from J; bases not matched to a gene: 16. The CDR3 length is 16 residues. CDR1 is LNHDA and CDR2 is SQIVND in the germline V gene (reference sequence). DNA of the CDR3: TGTGCCAGTACTCCGACCGTGGGACAGAGAAAATACGAGCAGTACTTC. This sequence encodes CASTPTVGQRKYEQYF. Based on the CDR3 plus reference TRBV19 and TRBJ2-7, the full variable domain is DGGITQSPKYLFRKEGQNVTLSCEQNLNHDAMYWYRQDPGQGLRLIYYSQIVNDFQKGDIAEGYSVSREKKESFPLTVTSAQKNPTAFYLCASTPTVGQRKYEQYFGPGTRLTVT.

The J gene is TRBJ1-2, the V gene TRBV5-1; 9 bases line up with TRBD1. J lost 5 bases, V lost 1 base, and 9 bases had no gene match. The CDR3 covers 16 residues. Germline-derived CDR1 and CDR2 are SGHRS and YFSETQ. The CDR3 is CASSLTSRTGDYGYTF. CDR3 DNA: TGCGCCAGCAGCTTGACCTCCCGGACAGGGGATTATGGCTACACCTTC.

Only a few counts were recorded for this clone. The V and J genes are TRBV2 and TRBJ1-6, with D perhaps matching TRBD1 (5 bases). The CDR3 contains 14 residues. Germline V gene lookup returns CDR1 SNHLY and CDR2 FYNNEI. V shed 6 bases and J shed 9 bases, with 15 bases lying between them. As DNA, the CDR3 is TGTGCCAGCAGCTCCGGGACCGGTCGTTCACCCCTCCACTTT. Its translation: CASSSGTGRSPLHF.